This T cell receptor (beta chain) was recovered during a study of T cell responses to AZD1222 COVID-19 vaccine. Of note for this clone: The antigen is not known.

Using immunoSEQ multiplex PCR, the repertoire was profiled, and TCRdb retains in-frame clones only, with some absent. The repertoire holds some 80,000 clones, with about nine tenths as singletons. Overall study results and limits: Unmutated regions of variants are reportedly targeted by nearly half of spike-specific TCRs. The study identified only five to seven AZD1222 recipients as seropositive at baseline. Spike-specific TCR repertoires showed rising breadth and depth after two AZD1222 doses.

Looked up from germline, CDR1 is SQVTM and CDR2 is ANQGSEA. The CDR3 is 13 residues long. V lost 7 bases and J lost 2, with 15 bases in between. The receptor's source is an adult who received the AZD1222 COVID-19 vaccine. Sequencing used peripheral blood, obtained 28 days after the second AZD1222 dose. The V call is TRBV29-1, the J call TRBJ2-7; D ambiguous. CDR3 sequence (DNA): TGCAGCGGCCTCGTGACGGACCCCTACGAGCAGTACTTC. Its protein is CSGLVTDPYEQYF.